This TCR beta chain originates from a study of shared clonotypes between healthy human individuals. Study outcomes and limitations: Clonotype sharing levels among donors were expected to vary with sequencing depth.

Sequencing was performed with immunoSEQ multiplex PCR; in TCRdb, only in-frame clones are kept and a portion is missing. The table lists 2,500,000 or so clones, more than 90% of them singletons. This clone was seen just once. The antigen is not known. V shed 8 bases and J shed 10 bases, with 23 bases lying between them. Germline-derived CDR1 and CDR2 are MNHNY and SVGAGI (reference sequence). The CDR3 is 14 amino acids. The sequenced sample consisted of naive CD4+ T cells sorted from blood. Subset specified: CD45RA+ positively selected. The gene calls are TRBV6-6 and TRBJ2-5; TRBD2 is a possible D gene (5 bases). This clonotype originated in a man younger than 35 in good health. The CDR3 region has the DNA TGTGCCAGCCATGCCGGAACTAGGAATCGGGACCAGTACTTC. This sequence encodes CASHAGTRNRDQYF.